Below are 10 T cell receptor beta chains sequenced from a single sample in a study of cytomegalovirus exposure and HLA in healthy donors. The PCR used 60 Vbeta and 13 Jbeta primers. The repertoire was sequenced with immunoSEQ multiplex PCR; TCRdb's copy has only in-frame clones and lacks some. This table has around 190,000 clones, 65% to 80% appearing once. What was sequenced was PBMCs. The source is a young woman in good health and CMV-seropositive.

This sequence joins TRBV9 and TRBJ2-1; tentative D call: TRBD2 (6 bases). The CDR3 runs 15 residues. Germline V gene lookup returns CDR1 SGDLS and CDR2 YYNGEE. The V and J ends lost 0 bases and 4 bases respectively, with 11 bases between them. In nucleotides, the CDR3 is TGTGCCAGCAGCGTAGGACTAGAAATTTACAATGAGCAGTTCTTC. This gives the protein CASSVGLEIYNEQFF.

The chain carries TRBV5-1 and TRBJ2-2; D perhaps matches TRBD2 (6 bases). The CDR3 is 14 amino acids. Germline loops: CDR1 SGHRS, CDR2 YFSETQ. V was clipped by 1 base and J by 7 bases, with 11 bases between them. The CDR3 here is CASSLMRRGGELFF. Written as DNA, the CDR3 is TGCGCCAGCAGCTTGATGAGGAGGGGCGGGGAGCTGTTTTTT.

The chain has TRBV4-3 and TRBJ2-7, with 11 bases fitting TRBD2. This CDR3 has 15 amino acids. J gave up 2 bases and V 3 bases, and 3 bases lay outside the gene matches. From germline, CDR1 is LGHNA and CDR2 YSLEER. The CDR3 sequence: CASSQSSGRAYEQYF. The CDR3 bases are TGCGCCAGCAGCCAGAGTAGCGGGAGGGCCTACGAGCAGTACTTC.

There are a few counts of this clone. This chain links TRBV7-8 with TRBJ2-1; D possibly corresponds to TRBD2 (6 bases). Between the trimmed V and J ends, which lost 5 bases and 2 bases, there was a span of 16 bases. The CDR3 is 16 residues long. Germline lookup yields CDR1 SGHVS and CDR2 FQNEAQ. Here the CDR3 reads CASSPSREWAYNEQFF. The CDR3 DNA follows: TGTGCCAGCAGCCCGTCCCGGGAGTGGGCCTACAATGAGCAGTTCTTC. The full variable domain, its missing parts supplied by reference TRBV7-8 and TRBJ2-1, is GAGVSQSPRYKVAKRGQDVALRCDPISGHVSLFWYQQALGQGPEFLTYFQNEAQLDKSGLPSDRFFAERPEGSVSTLKIQRTQQEDSAVYLCASSPSREWAYNEQFFGPGTRLTVL.

The chain recombines TRBV6-1 with TRBJ2-1, with 8 bases fitting TRBD1. Germline CDR1 is MNHNS and CDR2 is SASEGT. The CDR3 contains 15 residues. V dropped 4 bases and J dropped 7; count of bases not matched to a gene: 9. The CDR3 DNA is TGTGCCAGCAGTGTTAACAGGGGGGTTTTAAATGAGCAGTTCTTC. Amino acid sequence: CASSVNRGVLNEQFF.

As DNA, the CDR3 is TGTGCCAGCAGCCCCCCCGGGAGGGGTACTGAAGCTTTCTTT. Its translation: CASSPPGRGTEAFF. The V call is TRBV7-9, the J call TRBJ1-1; tentatively, D is TRBD1 (5 bases). The V gene's germline CDR1 is SEHNR and CDR2 FQNEAQ (reference sequence). The V end lost 5 bases, the J end lost 5 bases, and 15 bases lay between the germline ends. This CDR3 has 14 amino acids.

This chain uses TRBV29-1 with TRBJ1-2; D perhaps matches TRBD1 (5 bases). Germline V gene sequence: CDR1 SQVTM, CDR2 ANQGSEA. The CDR3 extends over 13 amino acids. Deletions cut 0 bases from V and 5 bases from J, with 10 bases between. CDR3 DNA: TGCAGCGTTGAAGATGGGCAGGGTTATGGCTACACCTTC. This encodes CSVEDGQGYGYTF.

The V and J genes are TRBV5-4 and TRBJ2-1; 13 nucleotides align to TRBD2. This CDR3 region has 16 residues. V shed 3 bases and J 4 bases; nucleotides not matched to a gene: 4. Germline loops: CDR1 SGHNT, CDR2 YYREEE (reference sequence). CDR3 amino acids: CASSSRTSGGYNEQFF. As DNA, the CDR3 is TGTGCCAGCAGCTCTAGGACTAGCGGGGGTTACAATGAGCAGTTCTTC.

A word on this clone: A junction end diverges from the germline sequence, so it may reflect a read error. This CDR3 is CASIDTGLSSYGQYF. CDR3 DNA sequence: TGTGCCAGCATCGACACGGGGTTAAGCTCCTACGGGCAGTACTTC. The V call is TRBV6-6, the J call TRBJ2-7; weak D call: TRBD2 (5 bases). In germline, CDR1 is MNHNY, CDR2 SVGAGI (reference sequence). The CDR3 has 15 residues.

The chain is built from TRBV5-6 and TRBJ2-5; D call uncertain. Trimming cost V 4 bases and J 0 bases, with 16 bases left between them. This CDR3 spans 16 amino acids. Germline CDR1 is SGHDT and CDR2 is YYEEEE. CDR3 nucleotide sequence: TGTGCCAGCAGCGCCCTAGAGGTGTGGTACCAAGAGACCCAGTACTTC. Translated, it gives CASSALEVWYQETQYF. Full variable domain (remainder filled in from reference TRBV5-6 and TRBJ2-5): DAGVTQSPTHLIKTRGQQVTLRCSPKSGHDTVSWYQQALGQGPQFIFQYYEEEERQRGNFPDRFSGHQFPNYSSELNVNALLLGDSALYLCASSALEVWYQETQYFGPGTRLLVL.